Below, one T cell receptor (beta chain) is given with its context. TCRdb keeps only in-frame clones here, not all; method: immunoSEQ multiplex PCR. The table lists under 170,000 clones, roughly 90% of them singletons. The data stem from a study of T cell responses to AZD1222 COVID-19 vaccine. Per germline, CDR1 MNHEY and CDR2 SVGAGI. The V and J ends lost 6 bases and 6 bases, in that order; junction bases with no gene match: 10. The CDR3 length is 14 residues. Sequenced material: peripheral blood, taken 28 days after the second AZD1222 dose. The source of this sequence is an adult who received the AZD1222 COVID-19 vaccine. The chain couples TRBV6-5 to TRBJ1-2, with 7 nucleotides matching TRBD1. CDR3 DNA sequence: TGTGCCAGCAGCCAGGGTGGAGGGGGCGATGGCTACACCTTC. Its translation is CASSQGGGGDGYTF.